This T cell receptor (beta chain) was identified in a study of T cell responses to AZD1222 COVID-19 vaccine. Germline values: CDR1 KGHSH, CDR2 LQKENI. The V and J ends lost 2 bases and 8 bases, in that order; junction bases with no gene match: 5. The CDR3 is 15 residues long. Profiling relied on immunoSEQ multiplex PCR, and the TCRdb table lists in-frame clones only, not all of them. The profile shows around 190,000 clones, 94% of them singletons. Pooled together were second doses at about 4 or about 12 weeks. Whole-study findings and limits: Donors skewed white British and female; clonal diversity was possibly underestimated. Baseline seropositives among AZD1222 recipients totaled only 5 or 6.

With respect to this clone: Its antigen is not identified.

This rearrangement joins TRBV18 to TRBJ1-6; 8 nucleotides agree with TRBD1. The input for sequencing was peripheral blood, taken 28 days after the second AZD1222 dose. This receptor was taken from an adult who received the AZD1222 COVID-19 vaccine. CDR3 DNA: TGTGCCAGCTCACCATCGGGACAGGTTGATTCACCCCTCCACTTT. It specifies CASSPSGQVDSPLHF. The complete variable domain, with remaining parts taken from reference TRBV18 and TRBJ1-6, reads NAGVMQNPRHLVRRRGQEARLRCSPMKGHSHVYWYRQLPEEGLKFMVYLQKENIIDESGMPKERFSAEFPKEGPSILRIQQVVRGDSAAYFCASSPSGQVDSPLHFGNGTRLTVT.